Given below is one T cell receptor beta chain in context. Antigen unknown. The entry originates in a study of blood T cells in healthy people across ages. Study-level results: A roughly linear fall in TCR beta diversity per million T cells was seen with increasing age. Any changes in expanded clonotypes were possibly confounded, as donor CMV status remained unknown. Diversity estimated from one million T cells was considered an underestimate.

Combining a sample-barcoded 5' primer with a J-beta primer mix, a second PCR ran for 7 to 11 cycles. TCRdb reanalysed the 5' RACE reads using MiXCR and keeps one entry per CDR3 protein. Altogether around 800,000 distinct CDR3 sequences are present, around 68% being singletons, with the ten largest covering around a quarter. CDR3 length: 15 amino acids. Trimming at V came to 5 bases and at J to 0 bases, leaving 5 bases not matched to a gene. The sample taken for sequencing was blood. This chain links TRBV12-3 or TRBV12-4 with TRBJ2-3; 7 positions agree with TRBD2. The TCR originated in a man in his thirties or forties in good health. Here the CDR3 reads CASSTWTRSTDTQYF. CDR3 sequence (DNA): TGTGCCAGCAGTACCTGGACTAGAAGCACAGATACGCAGTATTTT.